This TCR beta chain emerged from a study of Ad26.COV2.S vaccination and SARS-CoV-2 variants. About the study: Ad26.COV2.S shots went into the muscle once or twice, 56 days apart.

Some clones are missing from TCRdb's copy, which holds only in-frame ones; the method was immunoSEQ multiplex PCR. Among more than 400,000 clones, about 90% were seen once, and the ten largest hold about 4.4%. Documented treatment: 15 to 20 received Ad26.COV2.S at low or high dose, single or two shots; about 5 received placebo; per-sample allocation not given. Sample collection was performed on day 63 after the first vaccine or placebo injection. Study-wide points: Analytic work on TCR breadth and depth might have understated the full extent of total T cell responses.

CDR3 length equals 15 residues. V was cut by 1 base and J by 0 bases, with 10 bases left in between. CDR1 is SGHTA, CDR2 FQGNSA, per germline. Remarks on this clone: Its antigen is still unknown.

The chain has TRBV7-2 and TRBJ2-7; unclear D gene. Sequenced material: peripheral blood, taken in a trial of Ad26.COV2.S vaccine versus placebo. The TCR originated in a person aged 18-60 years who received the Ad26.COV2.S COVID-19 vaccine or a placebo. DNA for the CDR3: TGTGCCAGCAGCTTAGAGGCGGTTAGCTCCTACGAGCAGTACTTC. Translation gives CASSLEAVSSYEQYF.